This T cell receptor (beta chain) comes out of a study of identifying expanded T cells in peripheral blood. Findings and limits, study-wide: Clone count variance between approximately two-week samples rose with total template count. Over around two and four weeks, about 15 and 19 clones changed, versus 1.2 between replicates.

Comments on this clone: Antigen unknown.

No infections or other immune events were documented during collection. Germline-derived CDR1 and CDR2 are MNHEY and SVGAGI. V was pared by 7 bases and J by 0 bases, with 12 bases between. This CDR3 contains 14 residues. Sequenced by immunoSEQ multiplex PCR; TCRdb stores in-frame clones only, minus some. The table lists under 100,000 clones, 70% to 90% of them singletons, with less than 9.5% in the top ten. The source is a person aged 18 to 75 in good health. The sample taken for sequencing was blood. V usage is TRBV6-5 and J usage is TRBJ1-2; no clear D. Here the CDR3 DNA reads TGTGCCAGCACCTCCTCGGATACTAACTATGGCTACACCTTC. It yields the protein CASTSSDTNYGYTF.